One TCR beta chain is described in this entry. The antigen this receptor binds is unknown. One base away there is no much larger clone; base qualities are not given. There are 14 amino acids in the CDR3, from cysteine to phenylalanine inclusive. The retained sequence is limited to the CDR3, 42 bases, with the frame set at the first base. The germline V gene (reference sequence) sets CDR1 to SEHNR and CDR2 to FQNEAQ. Trimming at the junction amounts to 2 bases on V and 6 bases on J, and the germline ends lie 10 bases apart. The TCR beta CDR3 regions were amplified from RNA transcripts. For the first round of RT-PCR on the TCR CDR3, the HTBI primer set was used together with the Qiagen OneStep RT-PCR kit. Libraries were constructed in a second round of multiplex PCR, after which size selection and purification were carried out. The libraries were sequenced on an Illumina HiSeq2000 using paired-end 100 bp reads. Turning to the authors' computational methods: SOAPnuke was used to process the raw data, with reads discarded if the reads contained adapters or uncalled bases, had a mean Phred below 15, or lacked an exact constant-primer or identifier match. High-quality paired reads were merged with COPE v1.2.5, and unique nucleotide sequences were defined as clonotypes. Clonotypes were aligned to IMGT TRBV, TRBD and TRBJ reference segments using MiTCR v1.1. The analysis was restricted to V-J combinations with a frequency above 0.0001, which together covered just over 98% of the repertoires. The TCS score was defined as the ratio of F50 (clonal expansion) to E x V (chaos), calculated using BLOSUM62-based TCRdist between CDR3 peptides within each V-J. Welch's t-statistics and random forest reduced around 550 V-J features to roughly 13, which were used in a naive Bayes classifier (R e1071). The similarity between thyroid and blood repertoires was quantified using the Morisita-Horn index. TCRdb reprocessed the public reads (quality trimming at Q25 with fastp, clone calling with MiXCR) and kept in-frame beta chains. Every CDR3 protein is listed once, alongside the most common genes and DNA of its rows. For this entry, the V and J calls and clone size follow TCRdb and not the study's own pipeline. Across this sample there are hundreds of thousands of distinct CDR3 sequences, with roughly 45% seen only once. The leading ten clones occupy about 7% of the sample.

Patients with uncontrolled infections, other autoimmune diseases, pregnancy or lactation were excluded. Diagnoses were established on the basis of clinical symptoms, serum thyroxine and TRAb, thyroid ultrasound, and orbital computed tomography. Trizol reagent was used to extract total RNA, and RNA quality was then checked on an Agilent 2100 Bioanalyzer. These data come from a study of T cells in Graves' hyperthyroidism and ophthalmopathy (dated by TCRdb to about 2019). At the level of the whole study: To identify distinguishing TCR V-J signatures, a discovery cohort of some 100 patients was used, comprising approximately 40 with Graves' ophthalmopathy and around 60 with stable Graves' hyperthyroidism. An independent validation cohort of under 20 hyperthyroidism patients and approximately 17 patients who later progressed to ophthalmopathy tested prospective prediction of ophthalmopathy. The approximately 97 discovery patients were randomly divided into training and test sets at a 7:3 ratio. In addition, the study compared T-cell repertoires in thyroid tissue and in blood from roughly six Graves' hyperthyroidism patients. Once sampling was done, hyperthyroidism patients were given methimazole at a starting dose of 30 mg daily, whereas ophthalmopathy patients were given high-dose intravenous methylprednisolone. The paper reports TCR Vbeta CDR3 sequencing of approximately 130 peripheral blood samples: around 41 ophthalmopathy, 75 to 80 hyperthyroidism and approximately 17 progressor patients.

On the study overall, not on this receptor specifically: No statistical method was used to set the sample size in advance, and investigators knew the group allocation. Blood samples also contained most of the expanded thyroid clonotypes (frequency above 0.001), which suggests that blood repertoires may reflect thyroid immune responses. During validation, the model predicted progression to ophthalmopathy a median of around 7 months ahead of onset, with around 65% sensitivity and more than 72% specificity. A model built on a 13 V-J signature distinguished ophthalmopathy from stable hyperthyroidism, reaching around 90% sensitivity and 81.08% specificity in cross-validation and 80%/75% in testing.

The clonotype originates from an adult man with Graves' disease, either hyperthyroidism or ophthalmopathy (not recorded which). The sequencing input was peripheral blood or thyroid tissue (not recorded which). Recombination linked TRBV7-9 to TRBJ2-2; perhaps TRBD1 is the D gene, with 5 bases matching. CDR3 region: CASSLSRAAGELFF. The DNA sequence reads TGTGCCAGCAGCTTATCCAGGGCTGCCGGGGAGCTGTTTTTT. The CDR3, completed at both ends by the reference TRBV7-9 and TRBJ2-2 genes, gives the full variable domain DTGVSQNPRHKITKRGQNVTFRCDPISEHNRLYWYRQTLGQGPEFLTYFQNEAQLEKSRLLSDRFSAERPKGSFSTLEIQRTEQGDSAMYLCASSLSRAAGELFFGEGSRLTVL.